A single sample is the source of the 20 T cell receptor beta chains below, sequenced in a study of blood T cell repertoires in COVID-19. Some clones are missing from TCRdb's copy, which holds only in-frame ones; the method was immunoSEQ multiplex PCR. Of roughly 250,000 clones in the sample, 86% are singletons; the top ten hold more than 10%. Input material: peripheral blood. The receptors derive from a woman aged 25-40 years with COVID-19, enrolled during active disease.

This clone was picked up one time. V and J are TRBV27 and TRBJ1-2; weak D call: TRBD1 (5 bases). The V end lost 5 bases, the J end lost 8 bases, and 21 bases lay between the germline ends. The germline CDR1 and CDR2 sequences are MNHEY and SMNVEV (reference sequence). This CDR3 has 15 amino acids. The DNA of the CDR3 is TGTGCCAGCAGTGGCCTGGGACCGGGAGGTGGCGGCTACACCTTC. This codes for CASSGLGPGGGGYTF.

This clone was detected only once. The V call is TRBV4-1, the J call TRBJ2-3; D unclear. This CDR3 has 16 amino acids. Germline CDR1 is MGHRA and CDR2 is YSYEKL. Trimming took off 1 base at V and 0 bases at J, with 11 bases between the two ends. CDR3 region: CASSQGAPKSTDTQYF. CDR3 DNA: TGCGCCAGCAGCCAAGGGGCCCCGAAAAGCACAGATACGCAGTATTTT.

CDR3 sequence: CASSQGTGSLYEQYF. CDR3 nucleotide sequence: TGCGCCAGCAGCCAAGGGACAGGGAGTCTCTACGAGCAGTACTTC. The gene calls are TRBV4-1 and TRBJ2-7, with 8 bases lining up with TRBD1. Germline CDR1 and CDR2: MGHRA and YSYEKL. This CDR3 is built from 15 residues. V was clipped by 1 base and J by 3 bases; unmatched bases: 5.

The rearrangement uses TRBV20-1 and TRBJ2-1; D not resolved. V gave up 0 bases and J gave up 6 bases, with 3 bases separating them. CDR1 and CDR2 (germline): DFQATT, SNEGSKA (reference sequence). The CDR3 spans 11 residues. The CDR3 loop is CSARDVNEQFF. The CDR3 DNA sequence: TGCAGTGCTAGAGACGTCAATGAGCAGTTCTTC.

Remarks on this clone: At the DNA level, this CDR3 is encoded by other sequences in the same sample as well. The gene calls are TRBV19 and TRBJ1-2; D may be TRBD1 (6 bases). The V end lost 4 bases, the J end lost 6 bases, and 6 bases lay between the germline ends. The CDR3 is 11 residues long. The germline CDR1 and CDR2 sequences are LNHDA and SQIVND (reference sequence). Here the CDR3 reads CASSTGDGYTF. CDR3 DNA: TGTGCCAGTAGTACAGGGGATGGCTACACCTTC.

The chain has TRBV5-1 and TRBJ2-7; D is perhaps TRBD1 (6 bases). Germline CDR1 SGHRS, CDR2 YFSETQ. The CDR3 runs to 13 residues. Deletions cut 0 bases from V and 5 bases from J, with 9 bases between. The CDR3 DNA is TGCGCCAGCAGCTTGGCCAGGGGTCACGAGCAGTACTTC. Protein sequence: CASSLARGHEQYF.

This chain uses TRBV5-1 with TRBJ2-7; tentative D call: TRBD1 (5 bases). V shed 0 bases and J shed 2 bases, with 12 bases lying between them. The CDR3 is 15 amino acids. Germline-derived CDR1 and CDR2 are SGHRS and YFSETQ. CDR3 DNA: TGCGCCAGCAGCTTGGTTGACAGCCTAACCTACGAGCAGTACTTC. Protein: CASSLVDSLTYEQYF.

Only a few counts were recorded for this clone. The chain joins TRBV4-1 to TRBJ2-2, with D maybe TRBD1 (6 bases). The CDR3 is 18 amino acids. The germline V gene has CDR1 MGHRA and CDR2 YSYEKL. Trimming removed 0 bases at V and 0 bases at J, with 14 bases between. This chain's CDR3 is CASSQDLTGIANTGELFF. Here the CDR3 DNA reads TGCGCCAGCAGCCAAGATCTTACAGGGATCGCGAACACCGGGGAGCTGTTTTTT.

This clone has just one count. The gene calls are TRBV7-9 and TRBJ1-1; D not certain. Germline CDR1 reads SEHNR; CDR2 reads FQNEAQ (reference sequence). This CDR3 comprises 11 residues. Deletions cut 3 bases from V and 8 bases from J, with 7 bases between. The CDR3 is CASSLRNEAFF. CDR3 DNA: TGTGCCAGCAGCTTGAGAAACGAAGCTTTCTTT.

The CDR3 DNA is TGTGCCAGCCTCCCTAATTATGGCGGGGAACAAGAGACCCAGTACTTC. Its translation: CASLPNYGGEQETQYF. The rearrangement links TRBV19 to TRBJ2-5, with D tentatively TRBD2 (6 bases). Trimming removed 9 bases from V and 2 bases from J, with 22 bases in between. Germline V gene sequence: CDR1 LNHDA, CDR2 SQIVND (reference sequence). CDR3 length equals 16 residues.

This clone was observed a handful of times. The J gene is TRBJ2-1, the V gene TRBV18; 9 bases line up with TRBD2. Germline V gene data show CDR1 as KGHSH and CDR2 as LQKENI. After removal of 4 bases from V and 5 bases from J, the junction contained 6 bases not matched to a gene. The CDR3 loop spans 15 amino acids. CDR3 DNA sequence: TGTGCCAGCTCACAAACCGGGACTAGCAACAATGAGCAGTTCTTC. Its protein product is CASSQTGTSNNEQFF.

A single count supports this clone. V gene TRBV12-3 or TRBV12-4 combines with J gene TRBJ1-5, with D maybe TRBD1 (6 bases). The ends were cut back, 6 bases at V and 4 bases at J, with 10 bases in the middle. This CDR3 is 13 amino acids long. In DNA, the CDR3 is TGTGCCAGCAGAGCAGGGGAGAATCAGCCCCAGCATTTT. Translated: CASRAGENQPQHF.

The rearrangement uses TRBV4-1 and TRBJ2-7, with 9 bases fitting TRBD1. The junction had 7 bases not matched to a gene; V was cut back by 5 bases and J by 2 bases. Germline-derived CDR1 and CDR2 are MGHRA and YSYEKL. There are 15 residues in the CDR3. This chain's CDR3 is CASSERDRAPYEQYF. The CDR3 DNA is TGCGCCAGCAGCGAGCGGGACAGGGCCCCCTACGAGCAGTACTTC.

This clone turned up a few times. The chain couples TRBV7-9 to TRBJ1-2, with D unresolved. Germline CDR1 reads SEHNR; CDR2 reads FQNEAQ (reference sequence). The V and J ends lost 6 bases and 7 bases respectively, with 21 bases between them. The CDR3 runs 15 residues. The CDR3, as DNA: TGTGCCAGCAGTCTCCCGGGAGTCGAAATCTCTGGCTACACCTTC. This sequence encodes CASSLPGVEISGYTF.

This clone is a singleton in its sample. The chain couples TRBV5-5 to TRBJ1-6; TRBD1 aligns across 8 bases. Trimming removed 2 bases from V and 9 bases from J; junction bases left unmatched: 4. Germline V gene lookup returns CDR1 SGHKS and CDR2 YYEKEE (reference sequence). CDR3 length equals 14 residues. The CDR3 loop is CASSFAGGVSPLHF. The CDR3 bases are TGTGCCAGCAGCTTCGCAGGGGGCGTTTCACCCCTCCACTTT.

V and J are TRBV29-1 and TRBJ1-3; D call uncertain. V shed 3 bases and J shed 0 bases, with 18 bases lying between them. The CDR3 totals 17 residues. The germline CDR1 and CDR2 sequences are SQVTM and ANQGSEA. This CDR3 reads CSVDGSLDGYSGNTIYF. DNA for the CDR3: TGCAGCGTTGATGGAAGCCTAGACGGCTACTCTGGAAACACCATATATTTT.

The chain has TRBV7-9 and TRBJ2-2; 7 bases are shared with TRBD2. CDR3 length: 17 residues. V gave up 1 base and J gave up 6 bases; unmatched junction bases: 11. CDR1 and CDR2 from the germline V gene are SEHNR and FQNEAQ (reference sequence). CDR3 residues: CASSLESGLDMAGELFF. The CDR3 DNA reads as TGTGCCAGCAGCTTAGAATCAGGACTAGACATGGCCGGGGAGCTGTTTTTT.

The genes are TRBV5-1 and TRBJ2-6; D uncertain. V was trimmed by 0 bases and J by 1 base, leaving 8 bases between them. CDR1 and CDR2 (germline): SGHRS, YFSETQ. The CDR3 has 16 residues. CDR3: CASSLATTSGANVLTF. In nucleotides, the CDR3 is TGCGCCAGCAGCTTGGCTACGACATCTGGGGCCAACGTCCTGACTTTC. Looking up the rest from reference TRBV5-1 and TRBJ2-6 gives the full variable domain: KAGVTQTPRYLIKTRGQQVTLSCSPISGHRSVSWYQQTPGQGLQFLFEYFSETQRNKGNFPGRFSGRQFSNSRSEMNVSTLELGDSALYLCASSLATTSGANVLTFGAGSRLTVL.

This clone appeared a few times. The CDR3 nucleotides are TGTGCCATCAGTGAGCAGCAGGGTCCTCTGATACCCCTCCACTTT. This encodes CAISEQQGPLIPLHF. The chain has TRBV10-3 and TRBJ1-6; TRBD1 might be the D (5 bases). V was shortened by 2 bases and J by 12 bases, with 17 bases between the two germline ends. The length of the CDR3 is 15 residues. CDR1 is ENHRY and CDR2 is SYGVKD in the germline V gene.

This clone is a singleton in its sample. An end of the junction differs from the germline gene, which may be a read error. This chain joins TRBV6-5 and TRBJ1-3; possibly TRBD1 for D (5 bases). The CDR3 spans 16 residues. Germline lookup yields CDR1 MNHEY and CDR2 SVGAGI. The CDR3 here is CASGYRAGSVGNTIYF. In DNA form, the CDR3 reads TGTGCCAGCGGTTATCGAGCAGGGTCAGTTGGAAACACCATATATTTT.